The 10 T cell receptor beta chains below were found in one sample sequenced in a study of blood T cell repertoires in COVID-19. Assay used: immunoSEQ multiplex PCR; TCRdb lists only in-frame clones, some missing. The top ten hold 40% to 45% of the sample, which has almost 65,000 clones, 88% seen once. Sequencing used peripheral blood. The receptors were gathered from an older woman with COVID-19, enrolled during active disease.

This chain links TRBV10-3 with TRBJ2-1; perhaps TRBD2 as D (6 bases). Trimming removed 3 bases from V and 0 bases from J, with 9 bases in between. This CDR3 has 15 residues. The V gene's germline CDR1 is ENHRY and CDR2 SYGVKD. The CDR3, as DNA: TGTGCCATCAGTGACAGGACTAACTCCTACAATGAGCAGTTCTTC. Its translation is CAISDRTNSYNEQFF.

V and J are TRBV30 and TRBJ2-3; TRBD1 matches 7 bases. The V segment lost 5 bases and the J segment 5 bases; nucleotides outside the gene matches: 13. Germline assignment: CDR1 GTSNPN and CDR2 SVGIG (reference sequence). CDR3 size: 15 residues. The CDR3, as DNA: TGTGCCTGGGCGAAGACAGGGTTAGGAAGAGATACGCAGTATTTT. Translated, it gives CAWAKTGLGRDTQYF. The variable domain in full, completed from reference TRBV30 and TRBJ2-3, reads SQTIHQWPATLVQPVGSPLSLECTVEGTSNPNLYWYRQAAGRGLQLLFYSVGIGQISSEVPQNLSASRPQDRQFILSSKKLLLSDSGFYLCAWAKTGLGRDTQYFGPGTRLTVL.

This sequence joins TRBV10-3 and TRBJ2-1, with 9 bases identical to TRBD1. Germline trimming cut 2 bases from V and 5 bases from J; bases unmatched to any gene: 4. CDR1 is ENHRY and CDR2 is SYGVKD in the germline V gene. This CDR3 spans 15 amino acids. Here the CDR3 DNA reads TGTGCCATCAGTGAGCCGGGACAGGGACACAATGAGCAGTTCTTC. It codes for CAISEPGQGHNEQFF.

This chain connects TRBV7-7 to TRBJ2-2; TRBD1 is a possible D gene (5 bases). The ends were cut back, 10 bases at V and 2 bases at J, with 11 bases in the middle. Germline V lookup: CDR1 SSHAT, CDR2 FNYEAQ (reference sequence). The CDR3 contains 13 residues. DNA of the CDR3: TGTGCCACCGGACACACCAACACCGGGGAGCTGTTTTTT. Its translation is CATGHTNTGELFF.

This clone was recorded once. The rearrangement links TRBV27 to TRBJ2-3; D is unresolved. V lost 1 base to trimming and J lost 4 bases, with 9 bases between them. The CDR3 sequence is 14 residues long. CDR1 and CDR2 (germline): MNHEY, SMNVEV (reference sequence). The CDR3 is CASSLWAQADTQYF. The CDR3 DNA is TGTGCCAGCAGTTTATGGGCCCAGGCAGATACGCAGTATTTT.

This clone was found once. The chain uses TRBV15 and TRBJ2-2; D is unclear. Trimming removed 0 bases from V and 4 bases from J, with 3 bases in between. The CDR3 consists of 13 residues. Germline CDR1 LNHNV, CDR2 YYDKDF (reference sequence). The CDR3 bases are TGTGCCACCAGCAGAGACGTCACCGGGGAGCTGTTTTTT. Amino acids: CATSRDVTGELFF.

The J gene is TRBJ2-2, the V gene TRBV11-2; possible D gene TRBD2, 6 bases. Between the trimmed V and J ends, which lost 1 base and 7 bases, there was a span of 13 bases. Germline assignment: CDR1 SGHAT and CDR2 FQNNGV. The CDR3 consists of 15 residues. This chain's CDR3 is CASSLVGAGIGELFF. In DNA form, the CDR3 reads TGTGCCAGCAGCTTAGTAGGGGCGGGGATCGGGGAGCTGTTTTTT.

The rearrangement links TRBV28 to TRBJ2-1; TRBD2 aligns across 10 bases. The length of the CDR3 is 16 residues. V trimming: 5 bases; J trimming: 3 bases; junction bases outside the gene matches: 7. Germline V gene lookup returns CDR1 MDHEN and CDR2 SYDVKM. The CDR3 here is CASSPGSGRYYNEQFF. As DNA, the CDR3 is TGTGCCAGCAGTCCCGGTAGCGGGAGGTACTACAATGAGCAGTTCTTC.

This clone was found a few times. Its ends do not fully match the called genes, so a read error is possible. The rearrangement links TRBV25-1 to TRBJ1-5, with a possible D match to TRBD1 (6 bases). Germline V lookup: CDR1 MGHDK, CDR2 SYGVNS. The CDR3 length is 14 residues. The CDR3 nucleotides read TGTGCCAGCAGCCCGAGCTCATTGGGCAGGGGTTCGAATTTT. It specifies CASSPSSLGRGSNF.

V and J are TRBV6-1 and TRBJ1-5, with D perhaps TRBD1 (6 bases). CDR1 is MNHNS and CDR2 is SASEGT in the germline V gene. This CDR3 spans 17 amino acids. V was pared by 2 bases and J by 6 bases, with 20 bases between. The chain's CDR3 is CASSERPGAGVGQPQHF. The CDR3 region has the DNA TGTGCCAGCAGTGAAAGGCCGGGGGCGGGAGTGGGTCAGCCCCAGCATTTT.